Below are 27 T cell receptor beta chains sequenced from a single sample in a study of long-term antiretroviral therapy in people with HIV (dated by TCRdb to about 2022). The immunoSEQ hsTCRB v3.0 assay was used at survey level resolution to sequence the TRB variable region. The table was pulled from immuneACCESS by TCRdb, which kept in-frame rearrangements only. Such tables lose some clones; where checked, under half of the loss comes from unresolved V genes, and the rest has no known cause. This sample gives approximately 25,000 clones in total; approximately 95% of them show up just once. 9.2% of the sample comes from the top ten. Sequencing was performed on unsorted PBMCs, taken 7.6 years after starting antiretroviral therapy. Receptors originate from a woman aged 40 to 50 with HIV.

The chain employs TRBV29-1 and TRBJ1-1; D gene unclear. Germline CDR1 SQVTM, CDR2 ANQGSEA. The CDR3 runs to 11 residues. Deletions cut 2 bases from V and 3 bases from J, with 4 bases between. For the CDR3, the DNA is TGCAGCGTTGAACAAGACACTGAAGCTTTCTTT. Its protein product is CSVEQDTEAFF.

This clone was seen a single time. The chain employs TRBV4-3 and TRBJ1-1, with 7 bases matching TRBD1. This CDR3 contains 15 residues. Germline V gene sequence: CDR1 LGHNA, CDR2 YSLEER. Trimming cost V 1 base and J 3 bases; bases outside gene matches: 5. CDR3 loop: CASSQATGVHTEAFF. The CDR3 nucleotides read TGCGCCAGCAGCCAAGCCACAGGGGTACACACTGAAGCTTTCTTT.

The chain has TRBV4-1 and TRBJ1-1, with a tentative D call TRBD1 (5 bases). The CDR3 sequence is 16 residues long. Trimming took off 0 bases at V and 3 bases at J, with 14 bases between the two ends. CDR1 is MGHRA and CDR2 is YSYEKL in the germline V gene. This chain's CDR3 is CASSQDDRGGYTEAFF. The CDR3 nucleotides are TGCGCCAGCAGCCAAGATGATAGGGGTGGGTACACTGAAGCTTTCTTT.

The rearrangement links TRBV5-1 to TRBJ1-2; perhaps TRBD1 as D (5 bases). The CDR3 sequence is 15 residues long. Per germline, CDR1 SGHRS and CDR2 YFSETQ. With 7 bases removed from V and 2 bases from J, the gap between germline ends came to 18 bases. DNA of the CDR3: TGCGCCAGCCGTGGTAGTGGGGCGCCCAACTATGGCTACACCTTC. Protein sequence: CASRGSGAPNYGYTF. The full variable domain, completed using reference TRBV5-1 and TRBJ1-2, is KAGVTQTPRYLIKTRGQQVTLSCSPISGHRSVSWYQQTPGQGLQFLFEYFSETQRNKGNFPGRFSGRQFSNSRSEMNVSTLELGDSALYLCASRGSGAPNYGYTFGSGTRLTVV.

This clone has just one count. The chain uses TRBV6-6 and TRBJ2-1; TRBD2 agrees at 9 bases. Trimming took 7 bases from V and 9 from J; bases not matched to a gene: 16. The CDR3 consists of 16 residues. Germline CDR1 and CDR2: MNHNY and SVGAGI (reference sequence). CDR3 DNA: TGTGCCAGCACCGGTGGAGCGCGGGGGGGATTGGGTGAGCAGTTCTTC. Its translation: CASTGGARGGLGEQFF.

The chain joins TRBV5-1 to TRBJ2-1; TRBD2 matches at 7 bases. V was clipped by 1 base and J by 9 bases; unmatched bases: 7. The germline V gene encodes CDR1 SGHRS and CDR2 YFSETQ. The CDR3 sequence is 14 residues long. The DNA of the CDR3 is TGCGCCAGCAGCTTGAGCGGGGCGGCAGGTGAGCAGTTCTTC. This encodes CASSLSGAAGEQFF. Based on the CDR3 plus reference TRBV5-1 and TRBJ2-1, the full variable domain is KAGVTQTPRYLIKTRGQQVTLSCSPISGHRSVSWYQQTPGQGLQFLFEYFSETQRNKGNFPGRFSGRQFSNSRSEMNVSTLELGDSALYLCASSLSGAAGEQFFGPGTRLTVL.

This chain uses TRBV25-1 with TRBJ1-1, with D perhaps matching TRBD1 (5 bases). V lost 0 bases to trimming and J lost 4 bases, with 12 bases between them. Germline CDR1 and CDR2: MGHDK and SYGVNS. This CDR3 has 15 amino acids. This CDR3 is CASSEYSAGSTEAFF. The CDR3 DNA reads TGTGCCAGCAGTGAATATTCGGCAGGGAGCACTGAAGCTTTCTTT.

The V and J genes are TRBV7-9 and TRBJ1-1; D remains ambiguous. The CDR3 runs 15 residues. V was pared by 4 bases and J by 7 bases, with 19 bases between. CDR1 is SEHNR and CDR2 is FQNEAQ in the germline V gene (reference sequence). The CDR3 reads CASSSGWAEAGEAFF. The CDR3 DNA reads as TGTGCCAGCAGCTCAGGATGGGCCGAAGCGGGTGAAGCTTTCTTT.

This clone appeared a single time. One end of the junction does not line up with germline, which may come from a read error. The V and J genes are TRBV10-3 and TRBJ2-7; tentatively, D is TRBD1 or TRBD2 (6 bases each). Germline CDR1 is ENHRY and CDR2 is SYGVKD. This CDR3 contains 13 residues. The CDR3, as DNA: TGTGCCATCAGCGGAGGGGACAACTACGGGCAGTACTTC. Encoded protein: CAISGGDNYGQYF.

This clone was observed once. The rearrangement joins TRBV7-2 to TRBJ1-2, with TRBD1 as a possible D gene (5 bases). Trimming pared 1 base from V and 6 bases from J, leaving 6 bases between. The CDR3 totals 12 residues. The germline gives CDR1 SGHTA, CDR2 FQGNSA. CDR3 region: CASSLVRDGYTF. The CDR3 coding sequence is TGTGCCAGCAGCTTAGTCAGGGATGGCTACACCTTC.

J is TRBJ2-5 and V is TRBV6-5, with a weak D call TRBD2 (5 bases). V was shortened by 6 bases and J by 2 bases, with 16 bases between the two germline ends. There are 15 residues in the CDR3. Germline V gives CDR1 MNHEY, CDR2 SVGAGI. This CDR3 reads CASRSIDRGQETQYF. DNA of the CDR3: TGTGCCAGCAGGTCCATAGATCGGGGTCAAGAGACCCAGTACTTC.

This clone has a single count. V and J are TRBV4-1 and TRBJ1-2; D gene unclear. The CDR3 runs to 14 residues. Germline loops: CDR1 MGHRA, CDR2 YSYEKL. V was pared by 3 bases and J by 4 bases, with 12 bases between. The DNA of the CDR3 is TGCGCCAGCAGCCATCCACCGACCCTCTATGGCTACACCTTC. Translated, it gives CASSHPPTLYGYTF.

This clone came up once. The chain combines TRBV30 with TRBJ2-1; 11 bases are shared with TRBD1. In germline, CDR1 is GTSNPN, CDR2 SVGIG (reference sequence). The CDR3 has 14 amino acids. V trimming: 3 bases; J trimming: 5 bases; junction bases outside the gene matches: 3. CDR3 coding DNA: TGTGCCTGGAGAGGACAGGGGGCGCACAATGAGCAGTTCTTC. This codes for CAWRGQGAHNEQFF.

The gene calls are TRBV5-6 and TRBJ2-1; 8 nucleotides align to TRBD1. V was pared by 2 bases and J by 13 bases, with 8 bases of the junction left unmatched. CDR1 and CDR2 from the germline V gene are SGHDT and YYEEEE. The CDR3 contains 13 residues. The CDR3 DNA follows: TGTGCCAGCAGCTTCGGGACAGGCAAGGAACAGTTCTTC. As protein: CASSFGTGKEQFF.

The chain uses TRBV10-3 and TRBJ1-2; perhaps TRBD1 as D (5 bases). Trimming pared 10 bases from V and 6 bases from J, leaving 21 bases between. Germline V gives CDR1 ENHRY, CDR2 SYGVKD. This CDR3 has 14 amino acids. CDR3 bases: TGTGCCACAGGGATGCGGGGGGAGATGGATGGCTACACCTTC. This codes for CATGMRGEMDGYTF.

The chain is built from TRBV19 and TRBJ1-5, with 8 bases lining up with TRBD1. The germline V gene encodes CDR1 LNHDA and CDR2 SQIVND (reference sequence). The J segment lost 2 bases and the V segment lost 7 bases, leaving 4 bases of the junction unmatched. This CDR3 has 14 residues. CDR3 nucleotides: TGTGCCAGTAATTCGGACAGGGGCAATCAGCCCCAGCATTTT. Its translation: CASNSDRGNQPQHF.

V gene TRBV7-9 combines with J gene TRBJ2-7, with D possibly matching TRBD2 (7 bases). There are 16 residues in the CDR3. Per germline, CDR1 SEHNR and CDR2 FQNEAQ (reference sequence). The V gene lost 2 bases and the J gene lost 5 bases, with 19 bases spanning the gap. The CDR3 loop is CASSLSGGGPHHEQYF. The CDR3 bases are TGTGCCAGCAGCTTAAGTGGGGGGGGGCCTCACCACGAGCAGTACTTC.

The chain combines TRBV7-8 with TRBJ2-1; 10 positions agree with TRBD2. V was clipped by 1 base and J by 2 bases; unmatched bases: 5. This CDR3 spans 17 amino acids. Germline V CDR1 and CDR2: SGHVS, FQNEAQ. The CDR3 DNA reads TGTGCCAGCAGCTTAGGTCAGCTAGCGGGGGCCTACAATGAGCAGTTCTTC. Amino acid sequence: CASSLGQLAGAYNEQFF.

V gene TRBV4-1 combines with J gene TRBJ2-2; 12 bases are shared with TRBD1. The CDR3 runs to 19 residues. The junction had 12 bases not matched to a gene; V was cut back by 3 bases and J by 4 bases. Germline lookup yields CDR1 MGHRA and CDR2 YSYEKL. The CDR3 sequence: CASSHSWDRGLRGTGELFF. In nucleotides, the CDR3 is TGCGCCAGCAGCCATTCGTGGGACAGGGGGCTGAGGGGCACCGGGGAGCTGTTTTTT.

This rearrangement joins TRBV6-1 to TRBJ2-7, with 10 bases fitting TRBD1. The germline V gene has CDR1 MNHNS and CDR2 SASEGT. V was pared by 1 base and J by 11 bases, with 8 bases of the junction left unmatched. The CDR3 length is 14 residues. The CDR3 region is CASSEDTGTGVKYF. The CDR3 DNA follows: TGTGCCAGCAGTGAAGATACCGGGACAGGGGTGAAGTACTTC.

This sequence joins TRBV6-6 and TRBJ2-7, with 10 bases that match TRBD2. J gave up 5 bases and V 7 bases, and 11 bases lay outside the gene matches. Germline values: CDR1 MNHNY, CDR2 SVGAGI (reference sequence). The length of the CDR3 is 15 residues. The CDR3 DNA reads as TGTGCCAGCACCCTACTCGGGACTAGCGCCGACGAGCAGTACTTC. Its protein is CASTLLGTSADEQYF.

The chain employs TRBV6-5 and TRBJ1-2, with 9 positions matching TRBD1. From germline, CDR1 is MNHEY and CDR2 SVGAGI. The CDR3 consists of 13 residues. Unmatched junction bases numbered 6, after V lost 5 bases and J lost 8 bases. CDR3 loop: CASSLQGAQGYTF. The DNA for the CDR3 is TGTGCCAGCAGTCTACAGGGGGCGCAGGGCTACACCTTC.

The CDR3 sequence: CASSQDWGRGGYTF. CDR3 in DNA: TGCGCCAGCAGCCAAGATTGGGGCAGGGGAGGCTACACCTTC. V and J are TRBV4-1 and TRBJ1-2, with D perhaps TRBD1 (6 bases). There are 14 residues in the CDR3. The ends were cut back, 0 bases at V and 8 bases at J, with 13 bases in the middle. Germline-derived CDR1 and CDR2 are MGHRA and YSYEKL.

This clone was seen only a few times. Compared with germline, one end of the junction differs, possibly owing to a read error. V gene TRBV10-3 combines with J gene TRBJ1-4, with D uncertain. CDR3 size: 13 residues. Germline V lookup: CDR1 ENHRY, CDR2 SYGVKD. The CDR3 bases are TGTGCCAGCAGTACTGGTAATCGAGAAAAACTGTTTTTT. It codes for CASSTGNREKLFF.

The rearrangement uses TRBV6-5 and TRBJ1-2; tentatively, D is TRBD1 (5 bases). The CDR3 runs 13 residues. V was pared by 4 bases and J by 13 bases, with 19 bases between. In germline, CDR1 is MNHEY, CDR2 SVGAGI. CDR3 residues: CASSSGTISPPTF. The CDR3 DNA is TGTGCCAGCAGTTCCGGGACTATAAGCCCCCCCACCTTC.

This chain uses TRBV7-9 with TRBJ1-4; D not certain. Trimming pared 0 bases from V and 8 bases from J, leaving 10 bases between. Looked up from germline, CDR1 is SEHNR and CDR2 is FQNEAQ (reference sequence). The CDR3 is made up of 14 amino acids. Here the CDR3 reads CASSLAEREEKLFF. The CDR3 nucleotides are TGTGCCAGCAGCTTAGCGGAGAGGGAAGAAAAACTGTTTTTT.

This chain joins TRBV10-1 and TRBJ2-7, with D possibly TRBD2 on 6 matching bases. The CDR3 length is 14 residues. The V gene lost 3 bases and the J gene lost 7 bases, with 16 bases spanning the gap. Germline CDR1 and CDR2: WNHNN and SYGVQD (reference sequence). The CDR3 coding sequence is TGCGCCAGCAGTGATCACGGGGGATCGGGGGAGCAGTACTTC. This codes for CASSDHGGSGEQYF.